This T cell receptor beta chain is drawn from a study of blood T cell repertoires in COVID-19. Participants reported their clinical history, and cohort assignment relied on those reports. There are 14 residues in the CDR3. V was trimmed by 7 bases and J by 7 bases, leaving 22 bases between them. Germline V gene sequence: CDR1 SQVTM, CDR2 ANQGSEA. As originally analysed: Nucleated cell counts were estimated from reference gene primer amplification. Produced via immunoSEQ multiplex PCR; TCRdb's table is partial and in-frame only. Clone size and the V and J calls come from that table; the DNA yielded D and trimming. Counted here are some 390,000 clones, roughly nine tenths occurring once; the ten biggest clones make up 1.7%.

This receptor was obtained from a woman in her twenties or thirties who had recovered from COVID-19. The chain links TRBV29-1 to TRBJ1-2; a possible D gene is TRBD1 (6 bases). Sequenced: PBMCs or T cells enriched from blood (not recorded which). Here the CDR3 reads CSAERGQGSSGYTF. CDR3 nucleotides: TGCAGCGCCGAGCGGGGGCAGGGTTCGAGTGGCTACACCTTC.